This T cell receptor (beta chain) came from a study of cytomegalovirus exposure and HLA in healthy donors. Study conclusions and caveats: It was reportedly the case that the classifier diagnosed cytomegalovirus status with high specificity and sensitivity. Subsequent analysis found a tendency for first-cohort TCR clusters to co-occur within the approximately 130 validation repertoires. In vitro checks showed that three CMV-associated chains really do target CMV antigens.

Profiled with immunoSEQ multiplex PCR; TCRdb holds only in-frame clones, not every one. The table lists hundreds of thousands of clones, around nine tenths of them singletons. Details on this clone: The antigen remains unidentified.

The CDR3 totals 16 residues. V was cut by 0 bases and J by 3 bases, with 15 bases left in between. Germline V gene lookup returns CDR1 LGHNA and CDR2 YNFKEQ. Material for sequencing was PBMCs. This clonotype was sampled from a woman aged 18-29 years in good health and CMV-seronegative. The chain couples TRBV4-2 to TRBJ2-7; weak D call: TRBD1 (5 bases). CDR3 amino acids: CASSQEARRAHYEQYF. In nucleotides, the CDR3 is TGTGCCAGCAGCCAAGAGGCGCGCAGGGCCCACTACGAGCAGTACTTC.